A single sample gave rise to the 16 T cell receptor beta chains below, sequenced in a study of graft-versus-host responses after intestinal transplantation. The antigens of these receptors remain unknown. Method: immunoSEQ multiplex PCR; TCRdb's copy keeps in-frame clones and lacks some. The repertoire holds 60,000 to 90,000 clones, less than 95% seen once, with 1.3% in the top ten. The material was unstimulated CD8+ T cells sorted from spleen or lymph node cells, obtained before intestinal transplant. The receptors stem from a human donor who received an intestinal transplant.

This chain links TRBV7-8 with TRBJ2-7, with no clear D. The V gene lost 4 bases and the J gene lost 4 bases, with 8 bases spanning the gap. The CDR3 covers 12 residues. Germline V CDR1 and CDR2: SGHVS, FQNEAQ. The CDR3 sequence is CASSSARYEQYF. The CDR3 nucleotides are TGTGCCAGCAGCTCAGCGCGGTACGAGCAGTACTTC.

The chain employs TRBV29-1 and TRBJ1-3, with a weak D call TRBD1 (5 bases). V was shortened by 1 base and J by 0 bases, with 7 bases between the two germline ends. The germline gives CDR1 SQVTM, CDR2 ANQGSEA. CDR3 length equals 14 residues. The CDR3 DNA reads as TGCAGCGTTGAAGCAGGGATCTCTGGAAACACCATATATTTT. It translates to CSVEAGISGNTIYF.

The chain links TRBV6-5 to TRBJ2-3; D not certain. CDR1 and CDR2 from the germline V gene are MNHEY and SVGAGI. The CDR3 consists of 14 residues. The ends were cut back, 6 bases at V and 0 bases at J, with 10 bases in the middle. The CDR3 reads CASRTLPSTDTQYF. The CDR3 coding sequence is TGTGCCAGCAGGACATTACCCAGCACAGATACGCAGTATTTT.

The V call is TRBV6-1, the J call TRBJ1-6, with D maybe TRBD1 (5 bases). This CDR3 region has 14 residues. Trimming took 3 bases from V and 8 from J, leaving 11 bases between them. The germline gives CDR1 MNHNS, CDR2 SASEGT. The CDR3 region has the DNA TGTGCCAGCAGTGAGGACACGACCTATTCACCCCTCCACTTT. Protein: CASSEDTTYSPLHF.

This clone has just one count. V is TRBV6-1 and J is TRBJ1-3; the D gene is possibly TRBD1 (5 bases). From germline, CDR1 is MNHNS and CDR2 SASEGT. V was trimmed by 2 bases and J by 3 bases, leaving 17 bases between them. There are 17 residues in the CDR3. The CDR3 loop is CASSERIEVQGGNTIYF. The CDR3 DNA follows: TGTGCCAGCAGTGAACGGATCGAAGTCCAGGGTGGAAACACCATATATTTT.

The chain recombines TRBV6-5 with TRBJ2-7, with D uncertain. With 6 bases removed from V and 4 bases from J, the gap between germline ends came to 19 bases. The CDR3 extends over 15 amino acids. From germline, CDR1 is MNHEY and CDR2 SVGAGI. Written as DNA, the CDR3 is TGTGCCAGCAGCCCTGATCCATCACCTAATTACGAGCAGTACTTC. It translates to CASSPDPSPNYEQYF.

This sequence joins TRBV5-4 and TRBJ2-7; TRBD2 matches at 14 bases. The length of the CDR3 is 16 residues. Germline lookup yields CDR1 SGHNT and CDR2 YYREEE (reference sequence). V was clipped by 4 bases and J by 6 bases; unmatched bases: 9. The CDR3 nucleotides are TGTGCCAGCAGCCAAGGACTAGCGGGGGGTCCCCGCGAGCAGTACTTC. Translating it yields CASSQGLAGGPREQYF.

The chain is built from TRBV2 and TRBJ2-1; possibly TRBD2 for D (7 bases). Germline-derived CDR1 and CDR2 are SNHLY and FYNNEI. This CDR3 region has 14 residues. V was cut by 9 bases and J by 7 bases, with 19 bases left in between. The CDR3 loop reads CASRGGGFGNEQFF. DNA for the CDR3: TGTGCCAGTAGAGGGGGGGGCTTCGGAAATGAGCAGTTCTTC.

The rearrangement joins TRBV2 to TRBJ1-2, with D possibly matching TRBD1 (5 bases). Trimming pared 0 bases from V and 4 bases from J, leaving 15 bases between. CDR3 size: 16 residues. CDR1 and CDR2 (germline): SNHLY, FYNNEI. The CDR3 DNA follows: TGTGCCAGCAGTGAAGCGGGCAGGGATGGTGGCTATGGCTACACCTTC. Protein: CASSEAGRDGGYGYTF. The whole variable domain, remainder taken from reference TRBV2 and TRBJ1-2, is EPEVTQTPSHQVTQMGQEVILRCVPISNHLYFYWYRQILGQKVEFLVSFYNNEISEKSEIFDDQFSVERPDGSNFTLKIRSTKLEDSAMYFCASSEAGRDGGYGYTFGSGTRLTVV.

This chain joins TRBV9 and TRBJ1-3; no firm D call. The germline CDR1 and CDR2 sequences are SGDLS and YYNGEE. Trimming stripped 0 bases from V and 0 bases from J, with 10 bases between. This CDR3 has 16 amino acids. This CDR3 reads CASSVGGGDSGNTIYF. DNA for the CDR3: TGTGCCAGCAGCGTAGGCGGCGGGGACTCTGGAAACACCATATATTTT.

The chain recombines TRBV7-3 with TRBJ2-3; tentatively, D is TRBD2 (7 bases). Germline V lookup: CDR1 SGHTA, CDR2 FQGTGA. V gave up 0 bases and J gave up 6 bases, with 10 bases separating them. The CDR3 sequence is 14 residues long. The CDR3: CASSLTGGGDTQYF. The DNA for the CDR3 is TGTGCCAGCAGCTTAACAGGGGGAGGGGATACGCAGTATTTT. Supplemented by reference TRBV7-3 and TRBJ2-3, the full variable domain reads GAGVSQTPSNKVTEKGKYVELRCDPISGHTALYWYRQSLGQGPEFLIYFQGTGAADDSGLPNDRFFAVRPEGSVSTLKIQRTERGDSAVYLCASSLTGGGDTQYFGPGTRLTVL.

The chain combines TRBV4-1 with TRBJ2-7; D unresolved. There are 14 residues in the CDR3. V shed 1 base and J shed 0 bases, with 7 bases lying between them. CDR1 MGHRA and CDR2 YSYEKL come from the germline V gene. The chain's CDR3 is CASSQGHNSYEQYF. The CDR3 DNA follows: TGCGCCAGCAGCCAAGGTCACAACTCCTACGAGCAGTACTTC.

The chain combines TRBV7-8 with TRBJ1-2; no clear D gene. This CDR3 has 12 amino acids. Germline lookup yields CDR1 SGHVS and CDR2 FQNEAQ. Trimming stripped 5 bases from V and 8 bases from J, with 12 bases between. CDR3 sequence (DNA): TGTGCCAGCAGCCTACTCCATGAGGGCTACACCTTC. Protein sequence: CASSLLHEGYTF.

This chain links TRBV2 with TRBJ2-7, with D possibly matching TRBD1 (6 bases). The CDR3 is 12 residues long. In germline, CDR1 is SNHLY, CDR2 FYNNEI. Between the trimmed V and J ends, which lost 8 bases and 6 bases, there was a span of 14 bases. CDR3 residues: CASVQGRLEQYF. The CDR3 bases are TGTGCCAGCGTACAGGGCCGCCTCGAGCAGTACTTC.

The chain employs TRBV6-5 and TRBJ2-7; the match to TRBD1 covers 7 bases. V shed 2 bases, J shed 1 base, and the junction held 8 bases outside the gene matches. CDR1 is MNHEY, CDR2 SVGAGI, per germline. This CDR3 region has 16 residues. CDR3 nucleotide sequence: TGTGCCAGCAGTTACCACACGGACAGGCCGTCCTACGAGCAGTACTTC. It encodes CASSYHTDRPSYEQYF.

J is TRBJ1-4 and V is TRBV7-8; 11 bases map to TRBD1. V trimming: 5 bases; J trimming: 4 bases; junction bases outside the gene matches: 3. Germline assignment: CDR1 SGHVS and CDR2 FQNEAQ. The CDR3 extends over 15 amino acids. The CDR3, as DNA: TGTGCCAGCAGCCTAGGGACAGGGGGTAATGAAAAACTGTTTTTT. Its translation is CASSLGTGGNEKLFF.